Listed here are 19 T cell receptor beta chains from one sample, sequenced in a study of cytomegalovirus exposure and HLA in healthy donors. Researchers ran the PCR with 60 Vbeta and 13 Jbeta primers. Sequencing was performed with immunoSEQ multiplex PCR; in TCRdb, only in-frame clones are kept and a portion is missing. The sample contains about 72,000 clones, around three quarters of which appear only once. What was sequenced was PBMCs. These receptors were taken from a man in his forties in good health and CMV-seronegative.

This sequence joins TRBV7-2 and TRBJ2-7; 7 bases line up with TRBD1. Germline V CDR1 and CDR2: SGHTA, FQGNSA. J gave up 0 bases and V 2 bases, and 4 bases lay outside the gene matches. The CDR3 has 15 residues. In nucleotides, the CDR3 is TGTGCCAGCAGCTTAATGGGACAGCTCTCCTACGAGCAGTACTTC. Amino acid sequence: CASSLMGQLSYEQYF. The full variable domain, its missing parts supplied by reference TRBV7-2 and TRBJ2-7, is GAGVSQSPSNKVTEKGKDVELRCDPISGHTALYWYRQSLGQGLEFLIYFQGNSAPDKSGLPSDRFSAERTGGSVSTLTIQRTQQEDSAVYLCASSLMGQLSYEQYFGPGTRLTVT.

This clone was observed a handful of times. The chain recombines TRBV2 with TRBJ2-1; D may be TRBD2 (7 bases). The V and J ends lost 3 bases and 11 bases respectively, with 14 bases between them. CDR1 and CDR2 from the germline V gene are SNHLY and FYNNEI. CDR3 size: 13 residues. CDR3 nucleotide sequence: TGTGCCAGCAGTGAGGGCGTCGGGGGGCAGCAGTTCTTC. It codes for CASSEGVGGQQFF.

A remark on this clone: At one boundary the junction diverges from the germline segment, which might be a read error. The rearrangement links TRBV7-2 to TRBJ2-1; 8 positions agree with TRBD2. The CDR3 spans 15 residues. Germline values: CDR1 SGHTA, CDR2 FQGNSA. The CDR3 coding sequence is TGTGCCAGCAGATTAGCGGGGAGCTCCTACAATGAGCAGTTCTTC. Protein sequence: CASRLAGSSYNEQFF.

This chain joins TRBV7-6 and TRBJ2-6; TRBD1 matches at 9 bases. With 5 bases clipped from V and 0 bases from J, the junction kept 8 bases outside the gene matches. This CDR3 has 18 amino acids. Germline V gene sequence: CDR1 SGHVS, CDR2 FNYEAQ. For the CDR3, the DNA is TGTGCCAGCAGCCCTGGACAGGGGCTCTACTCTGGGGCCAACGTCCTGACTTTC. Its protein product is CASSPGQGLYSGANVLTF. Variable domain in full (rest from reference TRBV7-6 and TRBJ2-6): GAGVSQSPRYKVTKRGQDVALRCDPISGHVSLYWYRQALGQGPEFLTYFNYEAQQDKSGLPNDRFSAERPEGSISTLTIQRTEQRDSAMYRCASSPGQGLYSGANVLTFGAGSRLTVL.

V usage is TRBV5-1 and J usage is TRBJ1-3, with a possible D match to TRBD1 (6 bases). Germline values: CDR1 SGHRS, CDR2 YFSETQ. The ends were cut back, 3 bases at V and 1 base at J, with 20 bases in the middle. The CDR3 runs 18 residues. The CDR3 nucleotides are TGCGCCAGCAGCTCACAACCACCGGGACACATTTCTGGAAACACCATATATTTT. Translated, it gives CASSSQPPGHISGNTIYF.

This clone was detected once. This rearrangement joins TRBV6-5 to TRBJ2-7, with 8 bases matching TRBD1. CDR3 length equals 16 residues. Germline CDR1 and CDR2: MNHEY and SVGAGI. Trimming cost V 2 bases and J 1 base; bases outside gene matches: 7. This CDR3 is CASSYRAGGFSYEQYF. CDR3 nucleotides: TGTGCCAGCAGTTACCGGGCAGGGGGCTTTTCCTACGAGCAGTACTTC.

The V gene is TRBV18, the J gene TRBJ1-3, with D unclear. The CDR3 contains 13 residues. Per germline, CDR1 KGHSH and CDR2 LQKENI. Deletions cut 5 bases from V and 8 bases from J, with 13 bases between. The chain's CDR3 is CASSTRERDTIYF. The CDR3 nucleotides are TGTGCCAGCTCAACCCGGGAGCGAGACACCATATATTTT.

This clone was recorded once. The chain uses TRBV29-1 and TRBJ1-5; 7 positions agree with TRBD1. Germline CDR1 is SQVTM and CDR2 is ANQGSEA. This CDR3 comprises 14 residues. The J segment lost 5 bases and the V segment lost 4 bases, leaving 8 bases of the junction unmatched. DNA of the CDR3: TGCAGCGTTGGGGAGACAGGGCCCCATCAGCCCCAGCATTTT. This sequence encodes CSVGETGPHQPQHF.

The genes are TRBV7-2 and TRBJ2-3, with D maybe TRBD2 (6 bases). The CDR3 length is 14 residues. Germline assignment: CDR1 SGHTA and CDR2 FQGNSA. Trimming left V 1 base short and J 4 bases short, with 9 bases between. CDR3 bases: TGTGCCAGCAGCTTAGGCCCGGGGGCAGATACGCAGTATTTT. Its protein is CASSLGPGADTQYF.

This rearrangement joins TRBV30 to TRBJ1-2; D unresolved. In germline, CDR1 is GTSNPN, CDR2 SVGIG (reference sequence). The ends were cut back, 2 bases at V and 8 bases at J, with 12 bases in the middle. The CDR3 is 12 residues long. In DNA form, the CDR3 reads TGTGCCTGGAGTTCAAACACGGGGGGCTACACCTTC. The encoded protein is CAWSSNTGGYTF.

V usage is TRBV5-1 and J usage is TRBJ2-1; D perhaps matches TRBD2 (7 bases). The V gene's germline CDR1 is SGHRS and CDR2 YFSETQ. V dropped 0 bases and J dropped 5 bases, with 15 bases sitting between them. This CDR3 region has 16 residues. Written as DNA, the CDR3 is TGCGCCAGCAGCTTGGCGCCCTTAGGGGGGGACAATGAGCAGTTCTTC. Protein sequence: CASSLAPLGGDNEQFF.

The genes are TRBV28 and TRBJ1-4; D not certain. The V gene's germline CDR1 is MDHEN and CDR2 SYDVKM. The CDR3 is 12 residues long. The V and J ends lost 7 bases and 7 bases respectively, with 10 bases between them. The DNA for the CDR3 is TGTGCCAGCACCCCTCGGGGTGAAAAACTGTTTTTT. This codes for CASTPRGEKLFF.

This clone occurred once. This chain joins TRBV2 and TRBJ2-5; perhaps TRBD1 as D (5 bases). CDR1 is SNHLY and CDR2 is FYNNEI in the germline V gene. Trimming removed 4 bases at V and 1 base at J, with 7 bases between. CDR3 length: 13 residues. The CDR3 bases are TGTGCCAGCAGTGGACAGATCCAAGAGACCCAGTACTTC. Residues: CASSGQIQETQYF.

A single count supports this clone. The chain combines TRBV15 with TRBJ2-1; D perhaps matches TRBD2 (5 bases). CDR1 is LNHNV and CDR2 is YYDKDF in the germline V gene (reference sequence). The V end lost 5 bases, the J end lost 7 bases, and 21 bases lay between the germline ends. The CDR3 totals 16 residues. The CDR3 DNA sequence: TGTGCCACCAGCCCTACTTTCGGACTTGAAGGTAATGAGCAGTTCTTC. Translation gives CATSPTFGLEGNEQFF.

This clone was seen only a few times. V and J are TRBV27 and TRBJ1-2; TRBD1 matches at 7 bases. Germline V gene lookup returns CDR1 MNHEY and CDR2 SMNVEV (reference sequence). The CDR3 extends over 13 amino acids. Trimming cost V 10 bases and J 1 base; bases outside gene matches: 6. CDR3 region: CATRQGHNYGYTF. The CDR3, as DNA: TGTGCCACCAGACAGGGTCATAACTATGGCTACACCTTC.

V and J are TRBV7-2 and TRBJ1-1; D ambiguous. The CDR3 sequence is 14 residues long. CDR1 is SGHTA, CDR2 FQGNSA, per germline. Trimming removed 4 bases from V and 5 bases from J, with 14 bases in between. CDR3 region: CASSSRYSGTEAFF. Here the CDR3 DNA reads TGTGCCAGCAGCTCCCGATACAGTGGAACTGAAGCTTTCTTT.

The rearrangement uses TRBV9 and TRBJ1-5; the match to TRBD1 covers 8 bases. In germline, CDR1 is SGDLS, CDR2 YYNGEE. The V and J ends lost 0 bases and 7 bases, in that order; junction bases with no gene match: 6. The CDR3 has 15 amino acids. The CDR3 DNA is TGTGCCAGCAGCGTAGCCGGGACAGGTTTACAGCCCCAGCATTTT. This translates into CASSVAGTGLQPQHF.

The chain combines TRBV18 with TRBJ1-1; no reliable D call. The V end was cut by 3 bases, the J end by 6 bases, with 5 bases between. CDR3 length: 11 amino acids. The germline V gene encodes CDR1 KGHSH and CDR2 LQKENI. This CDR3 reads CASSPSSEAFF. The CDR3 region has the DNA TGTGCCAGCTCACCTAGCTCTGAAGCTTTCTTT. Complete variable domain (other parts from reference TRBV18 and TRBJ1-1): NAGVMQNPRHLVRRRGQEARLRCSPMKGHSHVYWYRQLPEEGLKFMVYLQKENIIDESGMPKERFSAEFPKEGPSILRIQQVVRGDSAAYFCASSPSSEAFFGQGTRLTVV.

The CDR3 region is CASSRIAGGPGYEQYF. The CDR3 DNA reads TGCGCCAGCAGCCGGATAGCGGGGGGGCCGGGCTACGAGCAGTACTTC. The chain recombines TRBV4-1 with TRBJ2-5, with TRBD2 matching 11 bases. The DNA matches TRBJ2-7 better at its end, which makes the J call doubtful. The CDR3 has 16 amino acids. The germline CDR1 and CDR2 sequences are MGHRA and YSYEKL.